This T cell receptor (beta chain) was identified during a study of cytomegalovirus exposure and HLA in healthy donors. Study as a whole: From HLA-typed donors, an early data release held some 80 million unique TCRs.

Study results and limitations: Per published accounts, TCR beta sequences correctly predicted the HLA-A and HLA-B alleles of most subjects. The listing of 160 or so TCR beta chains classed them as cytomegalovirus-associated. Roughly uniform sequencing depth across donors was assumed, possibly incorrectly.

Germline lookup yields CDR1 PRHDT and CDR2 FYEKMQ (reference sequence). This CDR3 is built from 15 residues. V was pared by 5 bases and J by 5 bases, with 16 bases between. To note about this clone: The antigen is unknown.

Amplification used 60 Vbeta primers and 13 Jbeta primers. Assay used: immunoSEQ multiplex PCR; TCRdb lists only in-frame clones, some missing. The profile shows 65,000 to 85,000 clones, around 79% of them singletons. Sequencing was done on a sample of PBMCs. The chain employs TRBV13 and TRBJ2-1, with D perhaps TRBD2 (5 bases). This clonotype was sampled from a woman in her thirties or forties in good health and CMV-seropositive. In DNA form, the CDR3 reads TGTGCCAGCAGCCCTCGAAGGGAGTTGGACAATGAGCAGTTCTTC. It encodes CASSPRRELDNEQFF. Supplemented by reference TRBV13 and TRBJ2-1, the full variable domain reads AAGVIQSPRHLIKEKRETATLKCYPIPRHDTVYWYQQGPGQDPQFLISFYEKMQSDKGSIPDRFSAQQFSDYHSELNMSSLELGDSALYFCASSPRRELDNEQFFGPGTRLTVL.